Below are 9 T cell receptor beta chains sequenced from a single sample in a study of T cell clonality in common variable immunodeficiency. Study conclusions and caveats: In common variable immunodeficiency, TCR beta chains reportedly carried fewer deletions and N-nucleotide insertions.

Which antigens these TCRs recognize remains unknown. The table came from immunoSEQ multiplex PCR; TCRdb's copy has only in-frame clones and leaves some out. There are 25,000 to 35,000 clones in the sample, none observed a single time. The sequenced sample was peripheral blood mononuclear cells. The source of these receptors is a human donor with common variable immunodeficiency.

This clone was counted at least ten times. The DNA ends 3 residues before the CDR3 does, and the rest of the CDR3 is filled in from the germline J gene. The chain is built from TRBV5-1 and TRBJ1-1; perhaps TRBD1 as D (6 bases). This CDR3 has 13 amino acids. V lost 4 bases, J lost 1 base, and 8 bases lay in between. Looked up from germline, CDR1 is SGHRS and CDR2 is YFSETQ. The CDR3 is CASSLDRNTEAFF. The covered CDR3 bases are TGCGCCAGCAGCCTGGACAGGAACACTGAA.

This clone was counted ten times or more. Read data end 3 residues before the CDR3 end; the end is taken from the germline J gene. The J gene is TRBJ2-5, the V gene TRBV7-3; tentatively, D is TRBD1 (6 bases). The CDR3 contains 15 residues. Germline-derived CDR1 and CDR2 are SGHTA and FQGTGA. V shed 1 base and J shed 3 bases, with 12 bases lying between them. CDR3 DNA, as far as it was read: TGTGCCAGCAGCTTAATCCCAGGGGCGGAAGAGACC. Amino acids: CASSLIPGAEET. In full, the CDR3 is CASSLIPGAEETQYF.

Concerning this clone: The read halts 3 residues ahead of the CDR3 end, with the missing end drawn from the germline J gene. The sample has other DNA sequences that encode this CDR3 too. V and J are TRBV30 and TRBJ1-5; D gene uncertain. The CDR3 runs to 13 residues. Germline CDR1 and CDR2: GTSNPN and SVGIG (reference sequence). The V end lost 0 bases, the J end lost 7 bases, and 10 bases lay between the germline ends. CDR3 DNA, as far as it was read: TGTGCCTGGAGTGTCGGTGGAGGGCAGCCC. Translation: CAWSVGGGQP. The whole CDR3 sequence reads CAWSVGGGQPQHF.

To note about this clone: The read falls 3 residues short of the CDR3 end, and the missing part is taken from the germline J gene. The V and J genes are TRBV2 and TRBJ1-4; TRBD1 agrees at 7 bases. This CDR3 has 14 residues. The V and J ends lost 5 bases and 7 bases, in that order; junction bases with no gene match: 7. Per germline, CDR1 SNHLY and CDR2 FYNNEI. The DNA read from the CDR3 is TGTGCCAGCAGTAGTACGGGACAGCTTGAAAAA. It codes for CASSSTGQLEK. The complete CDR3 sequence is CASSSTGQLEKLFF.

This clone was detected ten times or more. The CDR3 goes on 3 residues after the read ends, and that part is filled in from the germline J gene. The rearrangement links TRBV10-1 to TRBJ2-3, with TRBD1 matching 11 bases. Germline CDR1 WNHNN, CDR2 SYGVQD (reference sequence). The CDR3 length is 15 residues. After removal of 2 bases from V and 4 bases from J, the junction contained 2 bases not matched to a gene. The part of the CDR3 DNA that was read is TGCGCCAGCAGTGAGGAGGACAGGGGGCCAGATACG. As protein: CASSEEDRGPDT. The complete CDR3 reads CASSEEDRGPDTQYF.

This clone was recorded many times. The missing CDR3 end, 3 residues past where the read stops, is filled in from the germline J gene. V usage is TRBV6-1 and J usage is TRBJ2-3; D not certain. The CDR3 is made up of 12 amino acids. V was clipped by 3 bases and J by 6 bases, with 7 bases between them. Germline V CDR1 and CDR2: MNHNS, SASEGT. CDR3 DNA (partial): TGTGCCAGCAGTGACCTCGGTGATACG. As protein: CASSDLGDT. From start to end, the CDR3 is CASSDLGDTQYF.

As concerns this clone: The read ends 3 residues before the CDR3 terminus; that terminus is restored from the germline J gene. V and J are TRBV7-9 and TRBJ2-3, with TRBD1 matching 8 bases. Germline V gene data show CDR1 as SEHNR and CDR2 as FQNEAQ (reference sequence). J gave up 7 bases and V 4 bases, and 7 bases lay outside the gene matches. This CDR3 has 14 residues. The part of the CDR3 DNA that was read is TGTGCCAGCAGCTCCACCGACAGGGGACATACG. It specifies CASSSTDRGHT. The CDR3 in its entirety is CASSSTDRGHTQYF.

This clone was counted ten times or more. The CDR3 end is not reached by the read, which stops 3 residues before it; the germline J gene fills it in. The chain joins TRBV20-1 to TRBJ1-6; TRBD1 aligns across 11 bases. The CDR3 runs 16 residues. Germline V gene lookup returns CDR1 DFQATT and CDR2 SNEGSKA (reference sequence). Trimming cost V 0 bases and J 10 bases; bases outside gene matches: 8. Incomplete CDR3 DNA: TGCAGTGCTAGAGATCTTGGGGACAGGGGGAGATCACCC. Its translation: CSARDLGDRGRSP. In full, the CDR3 is CSARDLGDRGRSPLHF.

Of note for this clone: The read is 3 residues too short to cover the CDR3 end, so that end is filled in from the germline J gene. The chain has TRBV7-3 and TRBJ2-1; TRBD2 matches at 7 bases. The germline V gene has CDR1 SGHTA and CDR2 FQGTGA. The V gene end was trimmed by 5 bases and the J gene end by 8 bases; junction bases not matched to a gene: 3. The CDR3 contains 12 residues. Partial CDR3 DNA: TGTGCCAGCAGCCCGGGGGGAGATGAG. It is translated as CASSPGGDE. The entire CDR3 protein is CASSPGGDEQFF.